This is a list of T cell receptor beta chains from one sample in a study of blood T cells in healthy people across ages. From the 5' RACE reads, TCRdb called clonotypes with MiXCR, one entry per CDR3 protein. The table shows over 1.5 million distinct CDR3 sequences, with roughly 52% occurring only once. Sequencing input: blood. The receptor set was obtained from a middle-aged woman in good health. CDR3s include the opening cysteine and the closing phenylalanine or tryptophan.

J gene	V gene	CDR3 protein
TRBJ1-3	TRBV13	CASRRGLTAAGNTIYF
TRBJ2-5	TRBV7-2	CASSLGGTRETQYF
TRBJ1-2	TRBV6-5	CASSSDREIYGYTF
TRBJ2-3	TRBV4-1	CASSQGPSGGDTQYF
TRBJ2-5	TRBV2	CASNLAGEQETQYF
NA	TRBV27	CASSWGSGENTQYF
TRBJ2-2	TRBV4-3	CASSQVFPGELFF
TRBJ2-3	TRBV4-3	CASSQGGLAGSTDTQYF
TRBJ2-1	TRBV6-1	CASSVYTREPSYNEQFF
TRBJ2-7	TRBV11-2	CASSTRLDPEQYF
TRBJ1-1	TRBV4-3	CASSQAETEAFF
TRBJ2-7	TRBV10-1	CASSGAPQGGNEQYF
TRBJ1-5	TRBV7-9	CASSLSAPGRPNQPQHF
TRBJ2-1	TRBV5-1	CASSLHQGNNEQFF
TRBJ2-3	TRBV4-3	CASSQDRRGADTQYF
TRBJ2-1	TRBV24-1	CATSDAGTGGNEQFF
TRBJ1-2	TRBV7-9	CASRRPRDRGGGYTF
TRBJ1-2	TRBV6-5	CASSRPHLGATGGYTF
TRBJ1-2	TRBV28	CASRPGEAGPGGGYTF
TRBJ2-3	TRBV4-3	CASSPWGLAGQTSTDTQYF
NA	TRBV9	CASGVGNWDGTLSGETQYF
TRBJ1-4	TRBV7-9	CASSFGSGKKLFF
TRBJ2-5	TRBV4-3	CASSQSVGQETQYF
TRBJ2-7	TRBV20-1	CSASRARASYNEQYF
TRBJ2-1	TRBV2	CASSDTTGTESYNEQFF
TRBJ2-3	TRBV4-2	CASSQEASGGVADTQYF
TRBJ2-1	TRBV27	CASSSGLSFHEQFF
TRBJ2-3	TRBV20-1	CSAPGQTQYF
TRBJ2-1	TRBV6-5	CASSYSRVNEQFF
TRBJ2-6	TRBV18	CASSPTLRTVSSGANVLTF
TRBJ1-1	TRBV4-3	CASSQRGRAAFF
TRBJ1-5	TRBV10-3	CAIGGGSNQPRHF
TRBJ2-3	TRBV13	CASKGQLAEISTDTQYF
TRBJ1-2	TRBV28	CASRGTVLYGYTF
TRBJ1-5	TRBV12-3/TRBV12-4	CASRWGQTSNQPQHF
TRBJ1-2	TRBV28	CASSLPGQGSGYTF
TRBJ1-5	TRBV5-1	CASSLDFSGTQPQHF
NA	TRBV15	CATSRDRGWGKETQYF
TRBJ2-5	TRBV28	CASIPSLGGGGQETQYF
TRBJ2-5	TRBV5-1	CASSPTQTSGARGTQYF
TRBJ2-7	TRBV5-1	CASSLGHEQYF
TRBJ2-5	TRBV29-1	CSVGGRGGETQYF
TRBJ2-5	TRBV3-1	CASSQETSGTQYF
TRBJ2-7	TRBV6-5	CASSYSMEGLVNEQYF
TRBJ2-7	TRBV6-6	CASMRGWGSEQYF
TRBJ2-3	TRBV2	CASKWGTGTDTQYF
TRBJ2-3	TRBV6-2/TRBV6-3	CASSPNRQDTQYF
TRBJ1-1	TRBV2	CAFQERTNTEAFF
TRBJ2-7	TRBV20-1	CSARDRRAALGEQYF
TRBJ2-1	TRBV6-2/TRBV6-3	CASSYSAGSYNEQFF
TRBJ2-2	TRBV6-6	CASSCIPGGRDWSSGELFF
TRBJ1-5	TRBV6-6	CASSSPDQPQHF
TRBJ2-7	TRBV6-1	CASSDTLGVYEQYF
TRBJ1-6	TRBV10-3	CAISARGSGEGPLHF
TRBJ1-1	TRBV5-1	CASSSVGGRTEAFF
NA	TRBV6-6	CASSNRRFSLYEQYF
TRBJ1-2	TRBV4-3	CASSAPGQGSTF
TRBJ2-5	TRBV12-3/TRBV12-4	CASRGVKETQYF
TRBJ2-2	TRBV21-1	CASRKNTSGPNTGELFF
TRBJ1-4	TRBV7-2	CASSPRPAEKLFF